The table lists the clone carrying this T cell receptor beta chain with a few counts. Its cognate antigen is unknown. This sample is part of a study of blood T cells in healthy people across ages. Findings and caveats of the study: Naive T cell percentage showed a strong correlation with the diversity of TCR beta.

With a J-beta primer mix and a sample-barcoded 5' primer, a second PCR ran 7 to 11 cycles. The authors tagged each cDNA molecule using a template-switch adaptor with 12 random nucleotides. TCRdb ran MiXCR on the 5' RACE reads and lists one entry per CDR3 protein. The sample consists of about 780,000 distinct CDR3 sequences, about 47% of them appearing once. Donors ranged from about 6 to 95 years old and were healthy Caucasians in Russia. This sequence originates from a man older than 75 in good health. The sample comprised blood.

CDR3 protein: CASSLGTGLAETQYF. CDR3 sequence (DNA): TGTGCCAGCAGCCTCGGGACGGGACTAGCGGAGACCCAGTACTTC. The chain combines TRBV11-1 with TRBJ2-4, with 10 bases that match TRBD2. The DNA end favors TRBJ2-5, so the J call may be wrong. There are 15 residues in the CDR3. In germline, CDR1 is SGHAT, CDR2 FQDESV (reference sequence).